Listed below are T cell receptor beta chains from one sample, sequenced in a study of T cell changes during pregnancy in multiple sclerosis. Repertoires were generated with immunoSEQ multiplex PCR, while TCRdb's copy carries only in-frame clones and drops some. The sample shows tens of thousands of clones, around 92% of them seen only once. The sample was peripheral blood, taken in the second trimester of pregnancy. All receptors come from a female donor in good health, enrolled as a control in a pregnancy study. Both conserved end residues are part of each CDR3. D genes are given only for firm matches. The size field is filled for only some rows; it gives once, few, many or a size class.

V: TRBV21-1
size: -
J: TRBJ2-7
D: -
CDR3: CASSKKVGTSLMGYEQYF
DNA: TGTGCCAGCAGCAAAAAAGTGGGGACTAGTTTGATGGGTTACGAGCAGTACTTC

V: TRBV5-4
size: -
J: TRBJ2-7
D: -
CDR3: CASSSDRRYYYEQYF
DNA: TGTGCCAGCAGTTCAGACAGGAGGTACTACTACGAGCAGTACTTC

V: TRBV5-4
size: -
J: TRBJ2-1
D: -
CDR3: CASSFQGGPYNEQFF
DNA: TGTGCCAGCAGCTTCCAGGGGGGCCCCTACAATGAGCAGTTCTTC

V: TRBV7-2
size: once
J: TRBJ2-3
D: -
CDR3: CASSLASGRRTDTQYF
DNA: TGTGCCAGCAGCTTAGCGTCGGGTCGGCGCACAGATACGCAGTATTTT

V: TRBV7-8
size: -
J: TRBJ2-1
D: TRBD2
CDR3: CASSSGLAGANEQFF
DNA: TGTGCCAGCAGCTCGGGACTAGCGGGAGCCAATGAGCAGTTCTTC

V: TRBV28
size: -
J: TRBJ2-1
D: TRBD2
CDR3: CASRITSGSSKYNEQFF
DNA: TGTGCCAGCAGGATTACTAGCGGGAGCAGCAAGTACAATGAGCAGTTCTTC

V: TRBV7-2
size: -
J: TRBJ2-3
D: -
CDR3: CASSRARDTQYF
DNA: TGTGCCAGCAGCCGAGCGAGGGATACGCAGTATTTT

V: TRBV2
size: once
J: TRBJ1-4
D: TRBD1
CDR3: CASSPDRQREKLFF
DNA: TGTGCCAGCAGTCCGGACAGGCAAAGAGAAAAACTGTTTTTT

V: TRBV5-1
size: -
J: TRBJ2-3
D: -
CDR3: CASSLLAYQDTQYF
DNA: TGCGCCAGCAGCCTTCTAGCGTACCAGGATACGCAGTATTTT

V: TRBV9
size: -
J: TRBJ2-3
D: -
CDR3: CASSAGSARDTQYF
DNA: TGTGCCAGCAGCGCCGGCTCGGCGCGGGATACGCAGTATTTT

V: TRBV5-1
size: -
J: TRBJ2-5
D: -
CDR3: CASSLSGGGYQETQYF
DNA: TGCGCCAGCAGCCTCTCTGGCGGGGGCTACCAAGAGACCCAGTACTTC

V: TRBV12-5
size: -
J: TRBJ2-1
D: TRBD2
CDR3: CASAYAGGAGAEGEQFF
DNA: TGTGCTAGTGCCTATGCCGGTGGAGCGGGAGCCGAAGGAGAGCAGTTCTTC

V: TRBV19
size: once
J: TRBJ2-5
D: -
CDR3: CASSQVRVETQYF
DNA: TGTGCCAGTAGCCAAGTGAGGGTGGAGACCCAGTACTTC

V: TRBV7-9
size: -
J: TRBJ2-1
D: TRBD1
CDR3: CASRETGSVGNEQFF
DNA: TGTGCCAGCAGGGAGACAGGGTCGGTCGGCAATGAGCAGTTCTTC

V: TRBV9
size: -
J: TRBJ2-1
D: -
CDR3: CASSVGGSPAYNEQFF
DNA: TGTGCCAGCAGCGTAGGCGGCAGTCCAGCCTACAATGAGCAGTTCTTC

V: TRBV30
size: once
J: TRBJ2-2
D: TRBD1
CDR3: CAWSFVRTGGTGELFF
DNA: TGTGCCTGGAGTTTCGTCCGGACAGGGGGCACCGGGGAGCTGTTTTTT

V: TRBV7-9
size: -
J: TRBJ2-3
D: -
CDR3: CASSVGTPSTDTQYF
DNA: TGTGCCAGCAGCGTTGGGACTCCTAGCACAGATACGCAGTATTTT

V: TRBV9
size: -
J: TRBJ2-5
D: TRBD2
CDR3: CASSVAASSGQETQYF
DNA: TGTGCCAGCAGCGTAGCGGCGTCTAGCGGACAAGAGACCCAGTACTTC

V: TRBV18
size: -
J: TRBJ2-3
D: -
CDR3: CASSPNGGTDTQYF
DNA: TGTGCCAGCTCACCCAACGGGGGCACAGATACGCAGTATTTT

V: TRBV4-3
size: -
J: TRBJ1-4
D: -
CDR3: CASSQRGGQGGEKLFF
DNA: TGCGCCAGCAGCCAGAGGGGGGGCCAGGGTGGTGAAAAACTGTTTTTT

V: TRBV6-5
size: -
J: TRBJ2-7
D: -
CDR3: CASRKGLSSYEQYF
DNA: TGTGCCAGCAGAAAGGGACTTTCCTCCTACGAGCAGTACTTC

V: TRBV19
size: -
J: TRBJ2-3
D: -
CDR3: CASSTGTRTDTQYF
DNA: TGTGCCAGTAGTACCGGGACTCGCACAGATACGCAGTATTTT

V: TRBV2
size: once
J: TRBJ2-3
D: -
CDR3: CASRGGTDTQYF
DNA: TGTGCCAGCCGAGGAGGCACAGATACGCAGTATTTT

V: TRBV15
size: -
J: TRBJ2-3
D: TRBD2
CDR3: CATSRSVTSGRGYTQYF
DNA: TGTGCCACCAGCAGAAGTGTGACTAGCGGGAGGGGATATACGCAGTATTTT

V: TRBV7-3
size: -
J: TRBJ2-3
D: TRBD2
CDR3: CASSFGSGASTDTQYF
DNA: TGTGCCAGCAGCTTTGGTAGCGGGGCTAGCACAGATACGCAGTATTTT

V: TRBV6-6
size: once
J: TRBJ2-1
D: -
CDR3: CASTLTGADEQFF
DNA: TGTGCCAGCACCCTTACGGGAGCGGATGAGCAGTTCTTC

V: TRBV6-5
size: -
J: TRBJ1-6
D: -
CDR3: CASSYSPEPRSPLHF
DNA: TGTGCCAGCAGTTACTCGCCGGAGCCCCGTTCACCCCTCCACTTT

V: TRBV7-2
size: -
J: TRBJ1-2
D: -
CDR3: CASSLAGGVGGYTF
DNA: TGTGCCAGCAGCTTAGCGGGAGGGGTGGGTGGCTACACCTTC

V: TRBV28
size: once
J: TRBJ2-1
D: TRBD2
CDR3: CASLPPRLAAVRRGNEQFF
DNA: TGTGCCAGCCTTCCTCCCAGACTAGCGGCCGTCCGGCGAGGGAATGAGCAGTTCTTC

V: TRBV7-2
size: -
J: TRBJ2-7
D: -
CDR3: CASSLAGLGVEQYF
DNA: TGTGCCAGCAGCTTAGCGGGGTTAGGGGTCGAGCAGTACTTC

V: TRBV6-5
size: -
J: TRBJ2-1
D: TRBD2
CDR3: CASSYALAGGYNEQFF
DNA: TGTGCCAGCAGTTACGCCTTAGCGGGGGGCTACAATGAGCAGTTCTTC

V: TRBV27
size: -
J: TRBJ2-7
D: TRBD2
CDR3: CASSPRGSGSSYEQYF
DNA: TGTGCCAGCAGTCCCAGGGGCAGCGGGAGCTCCTACGAGCAGTACTTC

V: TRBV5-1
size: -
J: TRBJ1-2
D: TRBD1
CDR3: CASSPYDRGVYGYTF
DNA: TGCGCCAGCAGCCCCTATGACAGGGGAGTTTATGGCTACACCTTC

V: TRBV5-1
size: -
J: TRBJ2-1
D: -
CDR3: CASSLGPGPSNNEQFF
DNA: TGCGCCAGCAGCTTGGGACCAGGGCCGTCAAACAATGAGCAGTTCTTC

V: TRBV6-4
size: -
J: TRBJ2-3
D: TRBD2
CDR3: CASSETSGGSDTQYF
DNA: TGTGCCAGCAGTGAGACTAGCGGGGGTTCAGATACGCAGTATTTT

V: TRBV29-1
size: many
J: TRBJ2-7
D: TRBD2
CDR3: CSVELAGSGEQYF
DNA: TGCAGCGTTGAACTAGCGGGATCCGGGGAGCAGTACTTC

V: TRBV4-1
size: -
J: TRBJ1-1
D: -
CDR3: CASSPIDPGTEAFF
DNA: TGCGCCAGCAGCCCAATCGATCCCGGCACTGAAGCTTTCTTT

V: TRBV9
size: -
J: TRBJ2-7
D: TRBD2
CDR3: CASSVGSGGAEKEQYF
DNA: TGTGCCAGCAGCGTAGGTTCCGGGGGGGCCGAGAAAGAGCAGTACTTC

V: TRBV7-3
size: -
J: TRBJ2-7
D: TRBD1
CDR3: CASSLGTGAYEQYF
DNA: TGTGCCAGCAGCTTAGGGACAGGGGCCTACGAGCAGTACTTC

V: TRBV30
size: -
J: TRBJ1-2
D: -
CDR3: CAWRRGHGYTF
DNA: TGTGCCTGGAGGCGGGGTCATGGCTACACCTTC

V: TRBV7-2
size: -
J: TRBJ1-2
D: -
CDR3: CASSDYNVRYGYTF
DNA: TGTGCCAGCAGCGACTATAACGTTCGATATGGCTACACCTTC

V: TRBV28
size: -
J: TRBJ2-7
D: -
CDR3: CASINSRTYEQYF
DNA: TGTGCCAGCATTAACTCAAGGACATACGAGCAGTACTTC

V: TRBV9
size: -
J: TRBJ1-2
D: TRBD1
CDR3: CASSARQGGHYGYTF
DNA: TGTGCCAGCAGCGCCAGACAGGGGGGGCACTATGGCTACACCTTC

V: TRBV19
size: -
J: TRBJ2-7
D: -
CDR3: CASSIGGVGYEQYF
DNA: TGTGCCAGTAGTATTGGAGGGGTCGGCTACGAGCAGTACTTC